A single sample gave rise to the 21 T cell receptor beta chains below, sequenced in a study of radiotherapy plus CTLA-4 blockade in lung cancer. Some clones are missing from TCRdb's copy, which holds only in-frame ones; the method was immunoSEQ multiplex PCR. The table lists around 59,000 clones, just over 75% of them singletons. Material: peripheral blood, obtained from a patient treated with radiotherapy plus ipilimumab. Receptor source: a human donor with non-small cell lung cancer who had a partial response to radiotherapy plus ipilimumab.

The chain has TRBV15 and TRBJ2-5; D is unresolved. This CDR3 spans 12 amino acids. The V end lost 2 bases, the J end lost 4 bases, and 5 bases lay between the germline ends. Per the germline V gene, CDR1 is LNHNV and CDR2 is YYDKDF (reference sequence). The CDR3 region is CATSRSGETQYF. The CDR3 DNA sequence: TGTGCCACCAGCAGATCCGGAGAGACCCAGTACTTC.

This clone was observed a handful of times. This sequence joins TRBV6-1 and TRBJ1-1; TRBD1 is a possible D gene (5 bases). Trimming cost V 7 bases and J 3 bases, with 12 bases left between them. The CDR3 has 13 amino acids. CDR1 is MNHNS and CDR2 is SASEGT in the germline V gene. The CDR3 reads CASNRLRDTEAFF. The CDR3 DNA sequence: TGTGCCAGCAACAGGTTACGGGACACTGAAGCTTTCTTT.

The chain couples TRBV6-1 to TRBJ1-2; TRBD1 aligns across 12 bases. Germline CDR1 is MNHNS and CDR2 is SASEGT. CDR3 length: 17 residues. Trimming took 4 bases from V and 7 from J; bases not matched to a gene: 13. CDR3 DNA: TGTGCCAGCAGTGCTATTTCCGGGACAGGGGGCATAGGTGGCTACACCTTC. It encodes CASSAISGTGGIGGYTF.

The rearrangement links TRBV30 to TRBJ1-5, with 7 bases lining up with TRBD1. J lost 6 bases, V lost 5 bases, and 7 bases had no gene match. This CDR3 region has 13 residues. Germline CDR1 reads GTSNPN; CDR2 reads SVGIG (reference sequence). This chain's CDR3 is CAWAGGESQPQHF. The CDR3 DNA reads TGTGCCTGGGCAGGGGGAGAGAGTCAGCCCCAGCATTTT.

The chain couples TRBV9 to TRBJ2-5; D perhaps matches TRBD2 (6 bases). V gave up 3 bases and J gave up 5 bases, with 14 bases separating them. The length of the CDR3 is 14 residues. CDR1 and CDR2 (germline): SGDLS, YYNGEE. For the CDR3, the DNA is TGTGCCAGCAGCGACAGTATAGGGAGGGAGACCCAGTACTTC. Translated: CASSDSIGRETQYF.

The genes are TRBV18 and TRBJ2-3, with D maybe TRBD2 (8 bases). Germline CDR1 KGHSH, CDR2 LQKENI. V lost 6 bases and J 2 bases, leaving 18 bases between the germline ends. The CDR3 is 16 amino acids. CDR3 sequence reads: CASSLTGGGYTDTQYF. The CDR3 coding sequence is TGTGCCAGCTCCCTCACGGGAGGGGGCTACACAGATACGCAGTATTTT.

CDR3 bases: TGTGCCAGCAGACTACTAGCGGGGGGTTCGGGGGAGCTGTTTTTT. Translated, it gives CASRLLAGGSGELFF. J is TRBJ2-2 and V is TRBV27, with 12 bases aligning to TRBD2. CDR3 length: 15 residues. The trim removed 6 bases at V and 8 bases at J, leaving 7 bases unmatched. CDR1 is MNHEY, CDR2 SMNVEV, per germline (reference sequence).

This sequence joins TRBV6-1 and TRBJ2-1; D perhaps matches TRBD1 (7 bases). Trimming took 2 bases from V and 9 from J, leaving 8 bases between them. The germline CDR1 and CDR2 sequences are MNHNS and SASEGT. This CDR3 has 12 amino acids. The CDR3 loop reads CASSEQGGEQFF. In DNA, the CDR3 is TGTGCCAGCAGTGAACAGGGGGGTGAGCAGTTCTTC.

The V and J genes are TRBV10-3 and TRBJ1-5; D gene ambiguous. Germline CDR1 ENHRY, CDR2 SYGVKD. The V end was cut by 5 bases, the J end by 5 bases, with 10 bases between. This CDR3 has 13 amino acids. For the CDR3, the DNA is TGTGCCATCAGTCGCGGCGGGGATCAGCCCCAGCATTTT. Translated, it gives CAISRGGDQPQHF.

The chain carries TRBV11-2 and TRBJ1-4; D is ambiguous. The length of the CDR3 is 13 residues. Trimming removed 1 base from V and 7 bases from J, with 7 bases in between. Per the germline V gene, CDR1 is SGHAT and CDR2 is FQNNGV. CDR3: CASSLVFSEKLFF. CDR3 coding DNA: TGTGCCAGCAGCTTAGTTTTTAGTGAAAAACTGTTTTTT.

The chain employs TRBV10-3 and TRBJ2-1; 10 bases align to TRBD1. This CDR3 has 16 residues. Trimming took 7 bases from V and 9 from J; bases not matched to a gene: 15. Germline lookup yields CDR1 ENHRY and CDR2 SYGVKD. This chain's CDR3 is CAITGTGQGNVGEQFF. CDR3 sequence (DNA): TGTGCCATCACCGGAACGGGACAGGGGAATGTTGGTGAGCAGTTCTTC.

This sequence joins TRBV28 and TRBJ1-3; 8 positions match TRBD1. Germline CDR1 is MDHEN and CDR2 is SYDVKM. CDR3 length: 14 amino acids. The trim removed 6 bases at V and 2 bases at J, leaving 3 bases unmatched. The CDR3 sequence: CASRKQGAGNTIYF. CDR3 nucleotide sequence: TGTGCCAGCAGAAAACAGGGGGCTGGAAACACCATATATTTT.

The chain couples TRBV4-1 to TRBJ2-5; tentative D call: TRBD2 (6 bases). Germline assignment: CDR1 MGHRA and CDR2 YSYEKL. The CDR3 is 17 residues long. V lost 0 bases and J 1 base, leaving 15 bases between the germline ends. The CDR3 sequence: CASSQDGGTTPQETQYF. In nucleotides, the CDR3 is TGCGCCAGCAGCCAAGATGGGGGGACCACACCCCAAGAGACCCAGTACTTC.

V is TRBV7-2 and J is TRBJ2-5; D unclear. V was shortened by 5 bases and J by 1 base, with 14 bases between the two germline ends. The CDR3 extends over 15 amino acids. The germline CDR1 and CDR2 sequences are SGHTA and FQGNSA. The CDR3 spells CASSLGGGGQETQYF. In DNA form, the CDR3 reads TGTGCCAGCAGCCTAGGTGGCGGCGGCCAAGAGACCCAGTACTTC.

The chain joins TRBV7-6 to TRBJ2-7; a weak D match, TRBD1 (5 bases). Trimming stripped 1 base from V and 5 bases from J, with 18 bases between. This CDR3 spans 16 amino acids. CDR1 SGHVS and CDR2 FNYEAQ come from the germline V gene. The CDR3 loop reads CASSLDRGRAGNEQYF. The CDR3 DNA reads TGTGCCAGCAGCTTAGACAGAGGCAGGGCTGGCAACGAGCAGTACTTC.

The J gene is TRBJ2-3, the V gene TRBV11-2; TRBD1 matches at 8 bases. Germline V lookup: CDR1 SGHAT, CDR2 FQNNGV. Unmatched junction bases numbered 2, after V lost 1 base and J lost 5 bases. The CDR3 extends over 14 amino acids. CDR3 region: CASSLVTGGDTQYF. The CDR3 coding sequence is TGTGCCAGCAGCTTAGTAACAGGGGGAGATACGCAGTATTTT.

The chain combines TRBV7-6 with TRBJ2-3; D perhaps matches TRBD2 (7 bases). This CDR3 comprises 16 residues. V was clipped by 1 base and J by 0 bases, with 11 bases between them. Germline CDR1 reads SGHVS; CDR2 reads FNYEAQ. The CDR3 protein is CASSLGRGGSTDTQYF. Written as DNA, the CDR3 is TGTGCCAGCAGCTTAGGGAGGGGGGGTAGCACAGATACGCAGTATTTT.

The rearrangement links TRBV5-6 to TRBJ1-4; D is possibly TRBD1 (6 bases). Germline values: CDR1 SGHDT, CDR2 YYEEEE. CDR3 length: 14 residues. The germline V and J ends were trimmed by 3 bases and 5 bases, with 11 bases remaining between them. The DNA for the CDR3 is TGTGCCAGCAGCTCTGGGGACACGAATGAAAAACTGTTTTTT. Translating it yields CASSSGDTNEKLFF.

DNA for the CDR3: TGCACCAGCAGCCAAGAACAGGGCCGCAATCAGCCCCAGCATTTT. It translates to CTSSQEQGRNQPQHF. This rearrangement joins TRBV1 to TRBJ1-5; TRBD1, as called in the table, went unchecked against the DNA. TRBV1 is recorded as a pseudogene. This CDR3 comprises 15 residues.

The chain uses TRBV6-1 and TRBJ2-2; D may be TRBD1 (6 bases). Germline V CDR1 and CDR2: MNHNS, SASEGT. V was shortened by 5 bases and J by 4 bases, with 11 bases between the two germline ends. The CDR3 has 14 amino acids. The chain's CDR3 is CASSPRDTTGELFF. Written as DNA, the CDR3 is TGTGCCAGCAGTCCCCGGGACACCACCGGGGAGCTGTTTTTT.

The chain is built from TRBV6-6 and TRBJ1-5, with D uncertain. This CDR3 is built from 12 residues. Germline assignment: CDR1 MNHNY and CDR2 SVGAGI (reference sequence). Trimming left V 6 bases short and J 6 bases short, with 9 bases between. CDR3 bases: TGTGCCAGCAGGGAAACGGGTCAGCCCCAGCATTTT. This encodes CASRETGQPQHF.